These 28 T cell receptor beta chains were all obtained from the same sample, sequenced in a study of T cell responses to AZD1222 COVID-19 vaccine. TCRdb's table, derived via immunoSEQ multiplex PCR, lists solely in-frame clones and lacks some. The sample includes about 62,000 clones, more than 70% seen only once; the top ten take around 15%. Material: peripheral blood, obtained on day 0 of AZD1222 vaccination. Receptors originate from an adult in good health.

J is TRBJ1-3 and V is TRBV7-9; D call uncertain. CDR1 is SEHNR and CDR2 is FQNEAQ in the germline V gene (reference sequence). Deletions cut 5 bases from V and 4 bases from J, with 15 bases between. The CDR3 has 15 amino acids. For the CDR3, the DNA is TGTGCCAGCAGCCCTCCCCCACGTATAGGAAACACCATATATTTT. This codes for CASSPPPRIGNTIYF.

The chain employs TRBV3-1 (or the pseudogene TRBV3-2) and TRBJ1-2; TRBD1 might be the D (5 bases). CDR1 is LGHDT and CDR2 is YNNKEL in the germline V gene (reference sequence). The V end was cut by 3 bases, the J end by 3 bases, with 5 bases between. The CDR3 runs 12 residues. Here the CDR3 reads CASSQTDYGYTF. The CDR3 DNA is TGTGCCAGCAGCCAGACAGACTATGGCTACACCTTC.

This clone was counted a few times. This chain joins TRBV4-3 and TRBJ1-2; TRBD1 matches at 7 bases. The germline V gene encodes CDR1 LGHNA and CDR2 YSLEER. CDR3 size: 12 residues. The V segment lost 4 bases and the J segment 7 bases; nucleotides outside the gene matches: 3. CDR3 in DNA: TGCGCCAGCAGCCCCGACAGGGTTGGCTACACCTTC. Translating it yields CASSPDRVGYTF.

The chain links TRBV5-1 to TRBJ2-2; TRBD1 matches 8 bases. With 2 bases clipped from V and 0 bases from J, the junction kept 12 bases outside the gene matches. The CDR3 length is 19 residues. Germline loops: CDR1 SGHRS, CDR2 YFSETQ. CDR3 in DNA: TGCGCCAGCAGCTTTCCAGGACAGGGTGAGTTGTCGAACACCGGGGAGCTGTTTTTT. Its protein is CASSFPGQGELSNTGELFF.

This clone was observed once. V gene TRBV21-1 combines with J gene TRBJ1-6. TRBV21-1 is noted as a pseudogene. CDR3 length equals 21 residues. CDR3 residues: CASSLGRQGGIEGLRNSPLHF. The CDR3 coding sequence is TGTGCCAGCAGCCTGGGGAGGCAGGGTGGGATAGAGGGATTGAGGAATTCACCCCTCCACTTT.

This chain links TRBV5-6 with TRBJ2-3; possible D gene TRBD2, 6 bases. V was trimmed by 5 bases and J by 10 bases, leaving 14 bases between them. Germline V gene sequence: CDR1 SGHDT, CDR2 YYEEEE. There are 12 residues in the CDR3. CDR3 coding DNA: TGTGCCAGCAGGGACTACCGGGGGTCGCAGTATTTT. This sequence encodes CASRDYRGSQYF.

The rearrangement uses TRBV7-3 and TRBJ2-3, with TRBD2 matching 13 bases. With V trimmed by 5 bases and J by 2 bases, 4 bases remained unmatched. The CDR3 has 16 residues. The germline CDR1 and CDR2 sequences are SGHTA and FQGTGA. CDR3 coding DNA: TGTGCCAGCAGCCCCGGGACTAGCGGGGCCACAGATACGCAGTATTTT. It encodes CASSPGTSGATDTQYF.

The sample holds a few counts of this clone. The CDR3 here is CAWMGGPAEAFF. CDR3 bases: TGTGCCTGGATGGGGGGTCCTGCTGAAGCTTTCTTT. The chain carries TRBV30 and TRBJ1-1; D may be TRBD1 (5 bases). Germline CDR1 reads GTSNPN; CDR2 reads SVGIG (reference sequence). The CDR3 is made up of 12 amino acids. V shed 4 bases and J shed 6 bases, with 12 bases lying between them. Supplemented by reference TRBV30 and TRBJ1-1, the full variable domain reads SQTIHQWPATLVQPVGSPLSLECTVEGTSNPNLYWYRQAAGRGLQLLFYSVGIGQISSEVPQNLSASRPQDRQFILSSKKLLLSDSGFYLCAWMGGPAEAFFGQGTRLTVV.

The chain combines TRBV19 with TRBJ2-7, with D perhaps TRBD1 (6 bases). Germline V gene lookup returns CDR1 LNHDA and CDR2 SQIVND (reference sequence). This CDR3 contains 12 residues. The ends were cut back, 2 bases at V and 11 bases at J, with 13 bases in the middle. The CDR3 loop is CASSIPGQPEYF. The DNA for the CDR3 is TGTGCCAGTAGTATACCGGGACAACCCGAGTACTTC.

The chain recombines TRBV2 with TRBJ2-1; the match to TRBD2 covers 11 bases. CDR3 length equals 16 residues. The germline V gene has CDR1 SNHLY and CDR2 FYNNEI. V was clipped by 4 bases and J by 5 bases; unmatched bases: 7. CDR3 loop: CASSGSSGGPHNEQFF. The CDR3 nucleotides are TGTGCCAGCAGTGGCTCTAGCGGGGGGCCCCACAATGAGCAGTTCTTC.

There are a few counts of this clone. The chain employs TRBV6-6 and TRBJ2-5, with D perhaps matching TRBD1 (5 bases). The germline gives CDR1 MNHNY, CDR2 SVGAGI (reference sequence). V was shortened by 6 bases and J by 8 bases, with 10 bases between the two germline ends. This CDR3 is built from 11 residues. Here the CDR3 reads CASRNGQTQYF. In nucleotides, the CDR3 is TGTGCCAGCAGGAACGGACAAACCCAGTACTTC.

This clone was counted a few times. This sequence joins TRBV11-2 and TRBJ2-1; D not certain. Between the trimmed V and J ends, which lost 5 bases and 2 bases, there was a span of 13 bases. This CDR3 is 15 amino acids long. Germline V lookup: CDR1 SGHAT, CDR2 FQNNGV. CDR3 DNA: TGTGCCAGCAGCCGGCCCCTGTCCCCCTACAATGAGCAGTTCTTC. This encodes CASSRPLSPYNEQFF. Full variable domain (missing parts from reference TRBV11-2 and TRBJ2-1): EAGVAQSPRYKIIEKRQSVAFWCNPISGHATLYWYQQILGQGPKLLIQFQNNGVVDDSQLPKDRFSAERLKGVDSTLKIQPAKLEDSAVYLCASSRPLSPYNEQFFGPGTRLTVL.

The chain couples TRBV29-1 to TRBJ2-2; no definite D call. The CDR3 loop spans 14 amino acids. CDR1 and CDR2 (germline): SQVTM, ANQGSEA. Between the trimmed V and J ends, which lost 5 bases and 5 bases, there was a span of 15 bases. Here the CDR3 DNA reads TGCAGCGTTCGTGAAGGGTCCCGTACCGGGGAGCTGTTTTTT. Its protein is CSVREGSRTGELFF.

The CDR3 here is CASSKTPTSGNTIYF. The CDR3 DNA reads as TGTGCCAGCAGCAAGACCCCTACTTCTGGAAACACCATATATTTT. V usage is TRBV6-6 and J usage is TRBJ1-3, with unresolved D. The V and J ends lost 6 bases and 1 base respectively, with 13 bases between them. Germline lookup yields CDR1 MNHNY and CDR2 SVGAGI (reference sequence). This CDR3 has 15 residues.

This clone appeared a single time. V is TRBV27 and J is TRBJ1-5; D uncertain. CDR1 is MNHEY, CDR2 SMNVEV, per germline (reference sequence). The V gene lost 5 bases and the J gene lost 7 bases, with 15 bases spanning the gap. The length of the CDR3 is 14 residues. The CDR3 loop is CASSPVIGRQPQHF. The CDR3 coding sequence is TGTGCCAGCAGTCCCGTGATTGGTAGACAGCCCCAGCATTTT.

The J gene is TRBJ2-5, the V gene TRBV5-1; 9 bases are a match to TRBD2. This CDR3 spans 16 amino acids. V gave up 4 bases and J gave up 3 bases; unmatched junction bases: 10. Germline V lookup: CDR1 SGHRS, CDR2 YFSETQ. CDR3 region: CASSTGWASGEETQYF. The CDR3 DNA sequence: TGCGCCAGCAGCACCGGTTGGGCTAGCGGGGAAGAGACCCAGTACTTC.

The chain carries TRBV7-9 and TRBJ2-1, with no clear D. The germline V gene encodes CDR1 SEHNR and CDR2 FQNEAQ (reference sequence). V shed 2 bases and J shed 6 bases, with 17 bases lying between them. The CDR3 contains 16 residues. CDR3 in DNA: TGTGCCAGCAGCTTAATCGGAGTGAGCAGCCTCAATGAGCAGTTCTTC. It specifies CASSLIGVSSLNEQFF.

This sequence joins TRBV28 and TRBJ2-5, with 8 bases identical to TRBD2. V lost 4 bases and J lost 2; bases outside the gene matches: 21. The CDR3 runs to 20 residues. Looked up from germline, CDR1 is MDHEN and CDR2 is SYDVKM. CDR3 bases: TGTGCCAGCAGTTCACAACCCCGGACTAGCCTCGTTAGATCTCAAGAGACCCAGTACTTC. Its protein product is CASSSQPRTSLVRSQETQYF.

The gene calls are TRBV11-2 and TRBJ2-2, with D perhaps TRBD1 or TRBD2 (5 bases each). Trimming pared 1 base from V and 6 bases from J, leaving 6 bases between. The CDR3 is 13 residues long. Germline CDR1 reads SGHAT; CDR2 reads FQNNGV. Written as DNA, the CDR3 is TGTGCCAGCAGCTTAGGGGGACCCGGGGAGCTGTTTTTT. It specifies CASSLGGPGELFF.

The V and J genes are TRBV9 and TRBJ2-7, with 10 bases aligning to TRBD2. Germline V gene data show CDR1 as SGDLS and CDR2 as YYNGEE. Unmatched junction bases numbered 2, after V lost 0 bases and J lost 2 bases. The CDR3 covers 15 residues. CDR3 in amino acids: CASSVGLAGPYEQYF. CDR3 bases: TGTGCCAGCAGCGTAGGACTAGCGGGCCCCTACGAGCAGTACTTC.

This chain joins TRBV5-1 and TRBJ2-1; 11 bases line up with TRBD1. Unmatched junction bases numbered 1, after V lost 4 bases and J lost 1 base. CDR3 size: 15 residues. Germline V gives CDR1 SGHRS, CDR2 YFSETQ. This CDR3 reads CASSRDRGSYNEQFF. CDR3 coding DNA: TGCGCCAGCAGCAGGGACAGGGGGTCCTACAATGAGCAGTTCTTC.

The rearrangement uses TRBV24-1 and TRBJ2-2, with TRBD1 identical over 8 bases. The CDR3 contains 16 residues. From germline, CDR1 is KGHDR and CDR2 SFDVKD. V shed 3 bases and J 1 base; nucleotides not matched to a gene: 3. The CDR3 DNA sequence: TGTGCCACCAGTGATCCAGACAGGGGGAACACCGGGGAGCTGTTTTTT. The encoded protein is CATSDPDRGNTGELFF.

The CDR3 loop reads CASSLGRSTEAFF. DNA for the CDR3: TGCGCCAGCAGCCTCGGCAGAAGCACTGAAGCTTTCTTT. The chain is built from TRBV4-3 and TRBJ1-1; D remains ambiguous. Germline assignment: CDR1 LGHNA and CDR2 YSLEER. The CDR3 has 13 residues. The V end lost 4 bases, the J end lost 4 bases, and 10 bases lay between the germline ends.

The chain joins TRBV25-1 to TRBJ1-6; D unresolved. The length of the CDR3 is 12 residues. The germline V gene has CDR1 MGHDK and CDR2 SYGVNS. The V end lost 8 bases, the J end lost 4 bases, and 6 bases lay between the germline ends. CDR3 loop: CASRQYNSPLHF. The CDR3 DNA reads TGTGCCAGCCGCCAGTATAATTCACCCCTCCACTTT.

The chain combines TRBV7-3 with TRBJ2-3; perhaps TRBD1 as D (6 bases). The CDR3 is made up of 14 amino acids. Trimming left V 8 bases short and J 6 bases short, with 18 bases between. Germline-derived CDR1 and CDR2 are SGHTA and FQGTGA. The CDR3 DNA follows: TGTGCCAGCTCCCCTTGGGGGCCCTTGGATACGCAGTATTTT. Its translation: CASSPWGPLDTQYF. The variable domain in full, completed from reference TRBV7-3 and TRBJ2-3, reads GAGVSQTPSNKVTEKGKYVELRCDPISGHTALYWYRQSLGQGPEFLIYFQGTGAADDSGLPNDRFFAVRPEGSVSTLKIQRTERGDSAVYLCASSPWGPLDTQYFGPGTRLTVL.

The chain links TRBV27 to TRBJ1-4; 8 nucleotides match TRBD1. The V gene end was trimmed by 4 bases and the J gene end by 8 bases; junction bases not matched to a gene: 3. Germline V lookup: CDR1 MNHEY, CDR2 SMNVEV (reference sequence). This CDR3 is 13 amino acids long. CDR3 amino acids: CASSYDRGEKLFF. CDR3 DNA sequence: TGTGCCAGCAGTTACGACAGGGGAGAAAAACTGTTTTTT.

This clone has only a few counts. The CDR3 region is CASSFRPGQGTYEQYF. The DNA for the CDR3 is TGCGCCAGCAGCTTTCGCCCGGGACAGGGAACTTACGAGCAGTACTTC. V is TRBV4-1 and J is TRBJ2-7; the match to TRBD1 covers 9 bases. V trimming: 5 bases; J trimming: 4 bases; junction bases outside the gene matches: 12. This CDR3 contains 16 residues. Germline CDR1 and CDR2: MGHRA and YSYEKL.

This rearrangement joins TRBV19 to TRBJ2-1; 7 bases match TRBD2. CDR1 and CDR2 (germline): LNHDA, SQIVND (reference sequence). V lost 6 bases and J lost 8; bases outside the gene matches: 13. The length of the CDR3 is 15 residues. CDR3: CASRNPVRGSDEQFF. CDR3 bases: TGTGCCAGTAGAAACCCTGTGCGGGGGTCTGATGAGCAGTTCTTC.